This entry concerns a single T cell receptor (beta chain). Its antigen is undetermined. This table comes from immunoSEQ multiplex PCR, and its TCRdb copy is limited to in-frame clones, with some not included. The sample lists approximately 11,000 clones, under 95% occurring once. There are 19 residues in the CDR3. V lost 4 bases, J lost 0 bases, and 8 bases stayed unmatched. Germline CDR1 is SGHRS and CDR2 is YFSETQ. These data originate in a study of Tregs in tolerant kidney transplant recipients. Source: Tregs from blood cultured with allogeneic cells, taken before the transplant. The receptor was isolated from a human patient who received a combined kidney and bone marrow transplant. This chain uses TRBV5-1 with TRBJ2-4; 15 bases match TRBD2. As DNA, the CDR3 is TGCGCCAGCAGCCCCGGGACTAGCGGGGGGCCCTTAGCCAAAAACATTCAGTACTTC. It translates to CASSPGTSGGPLAKNIQYF. Full variable domain (rest looked up from reference TRBV5-1 and TRBJ2-4): KAGVTQTPRYLIKTRGQQVTLSCSPISGHRSVSWYQQTPGQGLQFLFEYFSETQRNKGNFPGRFSGRQFSNSRSEMNVSTLELGDSALYLCASSPGTSGGPLAKNIQYFGAGTRLSVL.